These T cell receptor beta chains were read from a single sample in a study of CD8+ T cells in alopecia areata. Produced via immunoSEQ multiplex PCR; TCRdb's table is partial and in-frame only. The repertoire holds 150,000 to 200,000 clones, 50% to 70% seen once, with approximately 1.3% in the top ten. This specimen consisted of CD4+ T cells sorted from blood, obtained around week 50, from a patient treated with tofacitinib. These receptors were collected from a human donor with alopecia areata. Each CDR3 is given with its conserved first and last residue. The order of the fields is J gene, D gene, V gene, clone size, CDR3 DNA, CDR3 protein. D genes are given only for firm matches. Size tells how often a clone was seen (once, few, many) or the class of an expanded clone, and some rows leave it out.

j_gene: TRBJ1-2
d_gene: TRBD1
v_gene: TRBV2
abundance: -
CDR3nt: TGTGCCAGCAGTGGGGACAGCTATGGCTACACCTTC
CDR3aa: CASSGDSYGYTF

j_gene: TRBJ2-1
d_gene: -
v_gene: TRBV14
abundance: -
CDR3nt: TGTGCCAGCAGCCAAGCGATTGGGAGTGAGCAGTTCTTC
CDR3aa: CASSQAIGSEQFF

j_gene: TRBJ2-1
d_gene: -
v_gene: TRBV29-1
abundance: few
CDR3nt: TGCAGCGTTGGGGGTCTCAGTGAGCAGTTCTTC
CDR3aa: CSVGGLSEQFF

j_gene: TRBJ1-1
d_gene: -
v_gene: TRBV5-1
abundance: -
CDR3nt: TGCGCCAGCTCACAGGGTTCCGGTCGGGCTTTCTTT
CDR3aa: CASSQGSGRAFF

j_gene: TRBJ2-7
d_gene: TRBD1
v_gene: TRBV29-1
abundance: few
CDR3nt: TGCAGCGCCGAGGGGGCCTCATCCCCCGAGCAGTACTTC
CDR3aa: CSAEGASSPEQYF

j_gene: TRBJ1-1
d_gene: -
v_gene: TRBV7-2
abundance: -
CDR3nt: TGTGCCAGCAGCTTAGCTCTCGGCAGAACTGAAGCTTTCTTT
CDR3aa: CASSLALGRTEAFF

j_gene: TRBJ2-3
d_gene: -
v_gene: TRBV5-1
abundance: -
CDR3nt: TGCGCCAGCAGCTCCCCCGCAGATACGCAGTATTTT
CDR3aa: CASSSPADTQYF

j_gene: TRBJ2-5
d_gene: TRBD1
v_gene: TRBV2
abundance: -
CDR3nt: TGTGCCAGTTTTGGACAGGGGACAAGCGAGGACCAAGAGACCCAGTACTTC
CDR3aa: CASFGQGTSEDQETQYF

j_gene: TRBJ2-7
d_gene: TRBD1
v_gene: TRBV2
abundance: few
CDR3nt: TGTGCCAGCCCCGACAGGGATGGAGGCGAGCAGTACTTC
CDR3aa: CASPDRDGGEQYF

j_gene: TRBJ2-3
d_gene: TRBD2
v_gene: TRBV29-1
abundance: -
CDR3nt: TGCAGCGTTACAACCGGGACTAGCGGGGGGGCCACAGATACGCAGTATTTT
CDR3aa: CSVTTGTSGGATDTQYF